These 10 T cell receptor beta chains were sequenced from one sample in a study of shared clonotypes between healthy human individuals. Only in-frame clones appear in the TCRdb table, and some are missing; sequencing was by immunoSEQ multiplex PCR. The sample lists about 960,000 clones; less than 85% were seen once. The sample taken for sequencing was memory CD4+ T cells sorted from blood. Subset reported: CD45RA-negative fraction. The source of these receptors is a man aged 18-30 years in good health.

This chain uses TRBV19 with TRBJ1-4; D may be TRBD1 (5 bases). The CDR3 consists of 13 residues. V shed 7 bases and J shed 4 bases, with 10 bases lying between them. The germline V gene encodes CDR1 LNHDA and CDR2 SQIVND (reference sequence). The chain's CDR3 is CASNWGVNEKLFF. In nucleotides, the CDR3 is TGTGCCAGTAATTGGGGCGTTAATGAAAAACTGTTTTTT.

A note on this clone: Other DNA sequences in the same sample also yield this CDR3. V and J are TRBV2 and TRBJ1-1, with a tentative D call TRBD1 (5 bases). With 5 bases removed from V and 1 base from J, the gap between germline ends came to 5 bases. This CDR3 has 12 residues. The germline gives CDR1 SNHLY, CDR2 FYNNEI. CDR3 in DNA: TGTGCCAGCAGTCAGGGGAACACTGAAGCTTTCTTT. Its translation is CASSQGNTEAFF.

The DNA of the CDR3 is TGTGCCAGCAGCTTAGACGCCAAGGGGACCCAGTACTTC. Translation: CASSLDAKGTQYF. The V call is TRBV7-6, the J call TRBJ2-5; D unclear. This CDR3 has 13 amino acids. Germline-derived CDR1 and CDR2 are SGHVS and FNYEAQ. V lost 1 base and J lost 7, with 10 bases in between. Full variable domain (missing parts from reference TRBV7-6 and TRBJ2-5): GAGVSQSPRYKVTKRGQDVALRCDPISGHVSLYWYRQALGQGPEFLTYFNYEAQQDKSGLPNDRFSAERPEGSISTLTIQRTEQRDSAMYRCASSLDAKGTQYFGPGTRLLVL.

V gene TRBV12-2 combines with J gene TRBJ2-1; TRBD2, as called in the table, went unchecked against the DNA. TRBV12-2 is deemed a pseudogene. The CDR3 has 16 residues. CDR3: CASRSKTSGSHNEQFF. The CDR3 region has the DNA TGTGCAAGTCGCTCTAAGACTAGCGGGAGCCACAATGAGCAGTTCTTC.

The J gene is TRBJ1-4, the V gene TRBV25-1; TRBD1 aligns across 8 bases. The V gene end was trimmed by 4 bases and the J gene end by 5 bases; junction bases not matched to a gene: 3. CDR3 length: 14 amino acids. Germline V gives CDR1 MGHDK, CDR2 SYGVNS. CDR3 loop: CASSAGQGNEKLFF. CDR3 sequence (DNA): TGTGCCAGCAGTGCTGGACAGGGCAATGAAAAACTGTTTTTT.

The genes are TRBV7-2 and TRBJ2-7, with 11 bases lining up with TRBD1. CDR1 and CDR2 (germline): SGHTA, FQGNSA. This CDR3 region has 18 residues. V gave up 0 bases and J gave up 3 bases; unmatched junction bases: 10. CDR3 DNA sequence: TGTGCCAGCAGCTTAGCGGTCAACCGGGGACAGGGGGGCTACGAGCAGTACTTC. This codes for CASSLAVNRGQGGYEQYF.

The chain couples TRBV7-9 to TRBJ1-3; D is perhaps TRBD1 (6 bases). Germline loops: CDR1 SEHNR, CDR2 FQNEAQ (reference sequence). This CDR3 comprises 16 residues. Trimming shortened V by 4 bases and J by 3 bases, and 16 bases separated the two germline ends. The CDR3 DNA is TGTGCCAGCAGCTCTTTCGGACAGTTGGATGGAAACACCATATATTTT. Its translation: CASSSFGQLDGNTIYF.

This chain links TRBV25-1 with TRBJ1-4; D is unclear. The V gene's germline CDR1 is MGHDK and CDR2 SYGVNS. V gave up 6 bases and J gave up 5 bases, with 4 bases separating them. The CDR3 runs 11 residues. CDR3 region: CASRGNEKLFF. The DNA of the CDR3 is TGTGCCAGCAGGGGGAATGAAAAACTGTTTTTT.

This rearrangement joins TRBV4-3 to TRBJ1-1; D is undetermined. Trimming removed 3 bases at V and 0 bases at J, with 14 bases between. Germline CDR1 LGHNA, CDR2 YSLEER. The CDR3 length is 16 residues. CDR3 nucleotide sequence: TGCGCCAGCAGCCAGGCCGGTGGGATCATGAACACTGAAGCTTTCTTT. It yields the protein CASSQAGGIMNTEAFF.

The rearrangement joins TRBV18 to TRBJ2-5, with D possibly being TRBD2 (6 bases). Germline V lookup: CDR1 KGHSH, CDR2 LQKENI. The CDR3 is 14 amino acids. Trimming left V 0 bases short and J 5 bases short, with 10 bases between. DNA of the CDR3: TGTGCCAGCTCACCACCGGCGGGATGGGAGACCCAGTACTTC. Its protein product is CASSPPAGWETQYF.